The sequence of this T cell receptor beta chain was determined in a study of regulatory T cells in long-lasting Graves disease. Study-level information: Duration of antithyroid drug therapy among newly diagnosed Graves' patients was under 3 months.

The time point is: newly diagnosed GD, antithyroid drugs for less than 3 months. Making the TCR library involved RNA that had been extracted from PBMCs. CDR3 regions were amplified by Arm-PCR using iRepertoire HTBI primers to build TCR beta libraries. TCRdb re-called the multiplex PCR reads with MiXCR, one entry per CDR3 protein. This sample has roughly 500,000 distinct CDR3 sequences, with 13% found just once. These data also formed part of another study, on T cells in Graves' hyperthyroidism and ophthalmopathy.

The receptor was isolated from a man aged 25-45 years with Graves disease. The sample in question was peripheral blood mononuclear cells (PBMCs), obtained at new diagnosis, from a patient treated with antithyroid drugs.

The CDR3 bases are TGTGCCAGTAGTATAGATCTCCTCCGCCCCTTATCCCGCCAAGAGACCCAGTACTTC. As protein: CASSIDLLRPLSRQETQYF. This rearrangement joins TRBV19 to TRBJ2-5; D not certain. V lost 0 bases, J lost 1 base, and 21 bases lay in between. The CDR3 is 19 residues long. CDR1 and CDR2 from the germline V gene are LNHDA and SQIVND (reference sequence).